Presented here are 10 T cell receptor beta chains from one specimen sequenced in a study of shared clonotypes between healthy human individuals. This table comes from immunoSEQ multiplex PCR, and its TCRdb copy is limited to in-frame clones, with some not included. The sample lists about 1.1 million clones; about 80% were seen once. Sequencing was carried out using memory CD4+ T cells from PBMCs. The subset was: CD45RA-negative fraction. These TCRs come from a man aged 18 to 30 in good health. Some clones in this sample may be carry-over from other donors' samples.

This chain joins TRBV11-2 and TRBJ2-5; 13 bases agree with TRBD2. The end of the DNA is better explained by TRBJ2-7, so the J call may be wrong. This CDR3 is 16 amino acids long. CDR1 and CDR2 from the germline V gene are SGHAT and FQNNGV. The DNA for the CDR3 is TGTGCCAGCAGCTTACGGGGGACTAGCGGGATTGGCGAGCAGTACTTC. It yields the protein CASSLRGTSGIGEQYF.

The rearrangement links TRBV7-3 to TRBJ2-7, with 11 bases lining up with TRBD2. CDR1 SGHTA and CDR2 FQGTGA come from the germline V gene. V shed 6 bases, J shed 6 bases, and the junction held 7 bases outside the gene matches. The CDR3 has 14 amino acids. The DNA of the CDR3 is TGTGCCAGCAGTTCCTCCGGGACTAGCGGCGAGCAGTACTTC. Its protein is CASSSSGTSGEQYF.

This clone showed up just a few times. This chain uses TRBV28 with TRBJ2-7; the D call may be TRBD1 or TRBD2 (5 bases each). This CDR3 contains 14 residues. CDR1 is MDHEN and CDR2 is SYDVKM in the germline V gene. V was clipped by 3 bases and J by 3 bases, with 12 bases between them. The CDR3 DNA sequence: TGTGCCAGCAGTTTCGGGACGGAATTCTACGAGCAGTACTTC. It codes for CASSFGTEFYEQYF.

In its sample, this clone was seen many times. This chain links TRBV14 with TRBJ2-3; D is possibly TRBD2 (6 bases). V was clipped by 4 bases and J by 4 bases, with 15 bases between them. Germline V gene sequence: CDR1 SGHDN, CDR2 FVKESK. There are 15 residues in the CDR3. The CDR3 is CASSPLRGGADTQYF. The DNA of the CDR3 is TGTGCCAGCAGCCCCCTGAGGGGAGGTGCAGATACGCAGTATTTT.

V gene TRBV18 combines with J gene TRBJ2-5; tentative D call: TRBD2 (5 bases). V was cut by 6 bases and J by 3 bases, with 11 bases left in between. Germline lookup yields CDR1 KGHSH and CDR2 LQKENI. The CDR3 extends over 13 amino acids. As DNA, the CDR3 is TGTGCCAGCTCTTGGACGCGGGAAGAGACCCAGTACTTC. Protein: CASSWTREETQYF.

Note on this clone: A far larger clone is off by one base, so a read error is likely. Other nucleotide sequences from this sample produce the same CDR3. The chain carries TRBV11-3 and TRBJ2-2, with D possibly being TRBD2 (7 bases). The CDR3 is 16 amino acids. Germline CDR1 reads SGHNT; CDR2 reads YENEEA. DNA for the CDR3: TGTGCCAGCAGCCCCTTTGCGGGGGCTAACACTGGGGAGCTGTTTTTT. Protein sequence: CASSPFAGANTGELFF.

The chain links TRBV5-1 to TRBJ1-1; 7 bases map to TRBD1. The germline CDR1 and CDR2 sequences are SGHRS and YFSETQ. The CDR3 consists of 16 residues. The V gene end was trimmed by 4 bases and the J gene end by 1 base; junction bases not matched to a gene: 10. This CDR3 reads CASSQPDRAGNTEAFF. The CDR3, as DNA: TGCGCCAGCAGCCAACCTGACAGGGCCGGGAACACTGAAGCTTTCTTT. Full variable domain (rest looked up from reference TRBV5-1 and TRBJ1-1): KAGVTQTPRYLIKTRGQQVTLSCSPISGHRSVSWYQQTPGQGLQFLFEYFSETQRNKGNFPGRFSGRQFSNSRSEMNVSTLELGDSALYLCASSQPDRAGNTEAFFGQGTRLTVV.

The chain links TRBV28 to TRBJ1-5; perhaps TRBD1 as D (5 bases). This CDR3 region has 16 residues. Germline CDR1 is MDHEN and CDR2 is SYDVKM. Trimming shortened V by 7 bases and J by 0 bases, and 16 bases separated the two germline ends. DNA of the CDR3: TGTGCCAGCAAGCCAGGTGGGACGGCTAGCAATCAGCCCCAGCATTTT. Protein sequence: CASKPGGTASNQPQHF.

The chain recombines TRBV7-9 with TRBJ2-7; D not resolved. Deletions cut 5 bases from V and 2 bases from J, with 16 bases between. This CDR3 contains 15 residues. CDR1 and CDR2 (germline): SEHNR, FQNEAQ (reference sequence). The CDR3 spells CASSPLRALTYEQYF. For the CDR3, the DNA is TGTGCCAGCAGCCCCTTACGGGCCCTTACCTACGAGCAGTACTTC.

This chain joins TRBV5-1 and TRBJ2-5; D might be TRBD2 (7 bases). Deletions cut 5 bases from V and 2 bases from J, with 25 bases between. CDR3 length: 18 residues. Germline CDR1 SGHRS, CDR2 YFSETQ. The CDR3 nucleotides are TGCGCCAGCAGGTTTTGGTCGCAGGGGCTAGCGGATCAAGAGACCCAGTACTTC. Protein sequence: CASRFWSQGLADQETQYF.